Sequencing of this T cell receptor (beta chain) was carried out in a study of sequential checkpoint blockade in melanoma. Across the whole study: After both sequences, patients received maintenance nivolumab. Overall study findings and caveats: Clinical benefit was about 30 times likelier when tumor T-cell fraction and clonality increased.

The treatment was: randomized to nivolumab then ipilimumab (arm A) or the reverse (arm B). The CDR3 is made up of 19 amino acids. Per the germline V gene, CDR1 is MNHGY and CDR2 is SAAAGT. The V gene lost 0 bases and the J gene lost 5 bases, with 22 bases spanning the gap. By sample fraction, this clone is medium-sized. Its antigen is still unknown. Here immunoSEQ multiplex PCR was the method, and the copy in TCRdb shows in-frame clones only, minus some. The sample has 4,000 to 5,000 clones, less than 25% seen once. The receptor was isolated from a human donor with melanoma. V and J are TRBV6-8 and TRBJ2-2; possible D gene TRBD2, 6 bases. This specimen consisted of tumor tissue (inferred from file names), obtained from a patient given nivolumab and ipilimumab in sequence. DNA for the CDR3: TGTGCCAGCAGTTACTCGATCATCGGAGGGCCTTTAAGGACCGGGGAGCTGTTTTTT. This sequence encodes CASSYSIIGGPLRTGELFF.